The 7 T cell receptor beta chains below come from one sample, sequenced in a study of cytomegalovirus exposure and HLA in healthy donors. The PCR contained 60 Vbeta and 13 Jbeta primers. Data came from immunoSEQ multiplex PCR; TCRdb stores just in-frame clones and leaves some out. The sample records 150,000 or so clones, around four fifths being singletons. Input material: PBMCs. These receptors all come from a man between 18 and 35 years old in good health and CMV-seropositive.

The rearrangement joins TRBV28 to TRBJ1-1, with D tentatively TRBD1 (6 bases). Germline V lookup: CDR1 MDHEN, CDR2 SYDVKM. The CDR3 loop spans 17 amino acids. V lost 6 bases and J lost 3, with 23 bases in between. DNA of the CDR3: TGTGCCAGCAGCGCCCCCACAGGGCTTAGGGGTGACACTGAAGCTTTCTTT. This sequence encodes CASSAPTGLRGDTEAFF.

The genes are TRBV4-1 and TRBJ2-3, with 11 bases identical to TRBD2. Germline CDR1 MGHRA, CDR2 YSYEKL. This CDR3 comprises 18 residues. V shed 0 bases, J shed 5 bases, and the junction held 10 bases outside the gene matches. The CDR3 DNA reads TGCGCCAGCAGCCAAGATCGATGGGGACTAGCGGACCAAGATACGCAGTATTTT. Protein sequence: CASSQDRWGLADQDTQYF.

CDR3 protein: CASTLGSSSSYEQYF. CDR3 in DNA: TGTGCCAGCACCCTAGGGAGCTCCAGCTCCTACGAGCAGTACTTC. The chain combines TRBV9 with TRBJ2-7, with D perhaps matching TRBD2 (5 bases). Germline lookup yields CDR1 SGDLS and CDR2 YYNGEE. V dropped 6 bases and J dropped 0 bases, with 16 bases sitting between them. The CDR3 spans 15 residues.

V is TRBV7-9 and J is TRBJ2-6; a weak D match, TRBD1 (6 bases). The CDR3 has 13 residues. CDR1 is SEHNR and CDR2 is FQNEAQ in the germline V gene (reference sequence). The V end was cut by 10 bases, the J end by 7 bases, with 14 bases between. CDR3 nucleotide sequence: TGTGCCATGCAACAGGGACAAGCCAACGTCCTGACTTTC. Its translation is CAMQQGQANVLTF.

The chain links TRBV27 to TRBJ2-7; 7 nucleotides line up with TRBD1. Germline trimming cut 1 base from V and 5 bases from J; bases unmatched to any gene: 2. The CDR3 is 13 residues long. Germline V gives CDR1 MNHEY, CDR2 SMNVEV (reference sequence). Here the CDR3 reads CASSLYQGDEQYF. CDR3 sequence (DNA): TGTGCCAGCAGTTTATACCAGGGGGACGAGCAGTACTTC.

The chain employs TRBV12-5 and TRBJ1-3; no clear D. Between the trimmed V and J ends, which lost 5 bases and 0 bases, there was a span of 14 bases. Germline V CDR1 and CDR2: LGHNT, FRNRAP. This CDR3 has 16 amino acids. The CDR3 DNA follows: TGTGCTAGTGGTACCGGCGGAGTTAGCTCTGGAAACACCATATATTTT. Its protein product is CASGTGGVSSGNTIYF.

The chain couples TRBV6-4 to TRBJ2-2; 8 bases match TRBD1. With V trimmed by 3 bases and J by 3 bases, 0 bases remained unmatched. The length of the CDR3 is 14 residues. Germline CDR1 MRHNA, CDR2 SNTAGT. The CDR3 nucleotides are TGTGCCAGCAGTGAACAGGGGGACACCGGGGAGCTGTTTTTT. Translation: CASSEQGDTGELFF.